A single sample gave rise to the 10 T cell receptor beta chains below, sequenced in a study of shared clonotypes between healthy human individuals. Produced via immunoSEQ multiplex PCR; TCRdb's table is partial and in-frame only. The repertoire holds about half a million clones, with around 79% as singletons. Sample: PBMCs. Receptors originate from a woman between 40 and 50 years old in good health. Some clones in this sample may be carry-over from other donors' samples.

The chain uses TRBV5-5 and TRBJ2-7; 12 bases are shared with TRBD1. CDR1 is SGHKS and CDR2 is YYEKEE in the germline V gene (reference sequence). After removal of 2 bases from V and 4 bases from J, the junction contained 7 bases not matched to a gene. The CDR3 is 16 residues long. The CDR3 spells CASSFGTGGIMYEQYF. The CDR3 DNA reads TGTGCCAGCAGCTTCGGGACAGGGGGCATTATGTACGAGCAGTACTTC.

This clone was counted a single time. The chain carries TRBV10-3 and TRBJ1-4, with a weak D call TRBD1 (5 bases). The length of the CDR3 is 14 residues. With 0 bases removed from V and 7 bases from J, the gap between germline ends came to 9 bases. Germline V gene lookup returns CDR1 ENHRY and CDR2 SYGVKD. In DNA form, the CDR3 reads TGTGCCATCAGTGAGTCGACAGAGTCTGAAAAACTGTTTTTT. Its protein is CAISESTESEKLFF.

The chain is built from TRBV2 and TRBJ1-1, with D perhaps TRBD1 (6 bases). The CDR3 is made up of 14 amino acids. The V end lost 3 bases, the J end lost 1 base, and 9 bases lay between the germline ends. Germline V gene data show CDR1 as SNHLY and CDR2 as FYNNEI. The CDR3 DNA sequence: TGTGCCAGCAGTGATGTGGGACAGAACACTGAAGCTTTCTTT. The encoded protein is CASSDVGQNTEAFF.

For the CDR3, the DNA is TGTGCCAGCTCACCACTGACCGGACAGGGCAACACCGGGGAGCTGTTTTTT. This encodes CASSPLTGQGNTGELFF. The chain links TRBV18 to TRBJ2-2; 8 bases align to TRBD1. There are 17 residues in the CDR3. Germline CDR1 and CDR2: KGHSH and LQKENI. The trim removed 1 base at V and 2 bases at J, leaving 6 bases unmatched.

This clone was counted only a few times. V usage is TRBV18 and J usage is TRBJ2-1; 12 bases map to TRBD2. V shed 2 bases and J 8 bases; nucleotides not matched to a gene: 10. Germline V lookup: CDR1 KGHSH, CDR2 LQKENI. The CDR3 consists of 17 residues. As DNA, the CDR3 is TGTGCCAGCTCACCAGGATGGACTAGCGGGATTGGAGATGAGCAGTTCTTC. Residues: CASSPGWTSGIGDEQFF.

This clone showed up just a few times. V and J are TRBV7-9 and TRBJ2-5; D not resolved. The V end was cut by 8 bases, the J end by 5 bases, with 6 bases between. The CDR3 covers 10 residues. Germline V CDR1 and CDR2: SEHNR, FQNEAQ (reference sequence). This chain's CDR3 is CASGVETQYF. Written as DNA, the CDR3 is TGTGCCAGCGGGGTTGAGACCCAGTACTTC.

This chain joins TRBV28 and TRBJ1-3; D remains unclear. The ends were cut back, 1 base at V and 0 bases at J, with 10 bases in the middle. Germline values: CDR1 MDHEN, CDR2 SYDVKM. The CDR3 runs 16 residues. DNA for the CDR3: TGTGCCAGCAGTTTATCCCAAGGCCCCTCTGGAAACACCATATATTTT. It specifies CASSLSQGPSGNTIYF. Supplemented by reference TRBV28 and TRBJ1-3, the full variable domain reads DVKVTQSSRYLVKRTGEKVFLECVQDMDHENMFWYRQDPGLGLRLIYFSYDVKMKEKGDIPEGYSVSREKKERFSLILESASTNQTSMYLCASSLSQGPSGNTIYFGEGSWLTVV.

The rearrangement links TRBV7-3 to TRBJ2-1, with D perhaps TRBD2 (6 bases). The germline gives CDR1 SGHTA, CDR2 FQGTGA. This CDR3 has 15 amino acids. V lost 1 base and J 3 bases, leaving 10 bases between the germline ends. Written as DNA, the CDR3 is TGTGCCAGCAGCTTAATGCCCGGGGGCTACAATGAGCAGTTCTTC. As protein: CASSLMPGGYNEQFF.

The chain combines TRBV28 with TRBJ2-7; 10 bases align to TRBD1. Germline V gene lookup returns CDR1 MDHEN and CDR2 SYDVKM. CDR3 length: 15 residues. The ends lost 7 bases at V and 6 bases at J; junction bases unmatched: 12. The CDR3 region has the DNA TGTGCCAGCAACCCCCTCGGTGGGACAGGGGTCGAGCAGTACTTC. It is translated as CASNPLGGTGVEQYF.

About this clone: A much larger clone sits a single nucleotide away, making a read error possible. V is TRBV5-5 and J is TRBJ2-2; possibly TRBD1 or TRBD2 for D (5 bases each). CDR1 is SGHKS, CDR2 YYEKEE, per germline (reference sequence). The CDR3 has 14 residues. V was shortened by 4 bases and J by 1 base, with 8 bases between the two germline ends. CDR3 protein: CASSLGRNTGELFF. The CDR3 DNA reads as TGTGCCAGCAGCCTGGGACGGAACACCGGGGAGCTGTTTTTT.